A selection of T cell receptor beta chains follows, all from one sample in a study of blood T cell repertoires in COVID-19. Measured with immunoSEQ multiplex PCR; TCRdb has only the in-frame clones, and not every one. The data hold 84,000 or so clones, with 75% to 85% observed a single time. The material sequenced was peripheral blood. The receptors shown here come from an elderly woman with acute or convalescent COVID-19. Both conserved end residues are part of each CDR3. D genes are given only for firm matches. Clone size is not always given. Where it is, it says once, few, many or a class for expanded clones.

d_call clone_size j_call v_call cdr3_aa cdr3_nt
. . TRBJ1-3 TRBV7-6 CASSLRGGGPLSGNTIYF TGTGCCAGCAGCCTCCGGGGTGGAGGACCCCTCTCTGGAAACACCATATATTTT
TRBD1 . TRBJ1-1 TRBV27 CASSRTGRRNTEAFF TGTGCCAGCAGTCGGACAGGGAGGAGGAACACTGAAGCTTTCTTT
. . TRBJ2-5 TRBV5-1 CASTPSPTALTQYF TGCGCCAGCACCCCCTCCCCGACAGCGCTGACCCAGTACTTC
TRBD1 . TRBJ1-1 TRBV7-8 CASSLGGTENTEAFF TGTGCCAGCAGCTTAGGAGGGACAGAGAACACTGAAGCTTTCTTT
. . TRBJ2-1 TRBV7-2 CASSLGLSEQFF TGTGCCAGCAGCTTAGGGTTGAGTGAGCAGTTCTTC
. . TRBJ2-5 TRBV5-1 CASSFQGREETQYF TGCGCCAGCAGCTTCCAGGGGAGGGAAGAGACCCAGTACTTC
TRBD1 . TRBJ2-5 TRBV24-1 CATSDPTGGHQETQYF TGTGCCACCAGTGACCCCACAGGGGGCCACCAAGAGACCCAGTACTTC
TRBD1 . TRBJ1-4 TRBV3-1/TRBV3-2 CASSQARQGHEKLFF TGTGCCAGCAGCCAAGCCCGACAGGGCCATGAAAAACTGTTTTTT
TRBD1 . TRBJ1-6 TRBV12-3/TRBV12-4 CASSTGQGSPLHF TGTGCCAGCAGTACAGGACAGGGATCACCCCTCCACTTT
TRBD2 few TRBJ2-7 TRBV5-4 CASSLWSGRVMNEQYF TGTGCCAGCAGCTTGTGGAGCGGGAGAGTGATGAACGAGCAGTACTTC